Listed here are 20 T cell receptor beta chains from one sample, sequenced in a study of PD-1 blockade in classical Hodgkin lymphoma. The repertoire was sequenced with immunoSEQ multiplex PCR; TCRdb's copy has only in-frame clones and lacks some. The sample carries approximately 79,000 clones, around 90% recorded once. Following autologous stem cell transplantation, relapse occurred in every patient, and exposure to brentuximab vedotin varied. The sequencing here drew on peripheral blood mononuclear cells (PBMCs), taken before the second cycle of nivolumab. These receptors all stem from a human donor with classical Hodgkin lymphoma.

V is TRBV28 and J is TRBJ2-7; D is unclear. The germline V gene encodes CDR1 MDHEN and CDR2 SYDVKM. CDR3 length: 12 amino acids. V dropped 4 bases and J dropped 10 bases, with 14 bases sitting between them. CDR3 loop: CASSSPTVAQYF. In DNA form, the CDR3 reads TGTGCCAGCAGTTCGCCGACGGTGGCACAGTACTTC.

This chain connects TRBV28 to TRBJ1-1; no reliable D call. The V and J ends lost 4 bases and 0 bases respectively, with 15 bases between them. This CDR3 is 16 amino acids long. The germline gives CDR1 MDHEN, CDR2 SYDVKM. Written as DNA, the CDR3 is TGTGCCAGCAGTTACCGGGATTATGGTATGAACACTGAAGCTTTCTTT. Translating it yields CASSYRDYGMNTEAFF.

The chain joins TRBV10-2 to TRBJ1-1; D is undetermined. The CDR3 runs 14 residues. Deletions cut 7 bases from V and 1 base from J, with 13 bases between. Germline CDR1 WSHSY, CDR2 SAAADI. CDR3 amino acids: CASIDRTRNTEAFF. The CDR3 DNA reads TGCGCCAGCATCGACCGGACCCGGAACACTGAAGCTTTCTTT.

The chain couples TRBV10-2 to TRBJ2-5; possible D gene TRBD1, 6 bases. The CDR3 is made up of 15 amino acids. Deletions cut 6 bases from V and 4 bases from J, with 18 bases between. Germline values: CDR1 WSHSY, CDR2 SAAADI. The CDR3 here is CASRPLGGVRETQYF. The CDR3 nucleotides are TGCGCCAGCAGGCCCCTAGGGGGAGTGAGAGAGACCCAGTACTTC.

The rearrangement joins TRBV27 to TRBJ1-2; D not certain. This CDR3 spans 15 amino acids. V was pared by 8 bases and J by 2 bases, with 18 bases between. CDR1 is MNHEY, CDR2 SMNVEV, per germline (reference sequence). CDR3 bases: TGTGCCAGCGCCCTCCGCGGCGCTAACAACTATGGCTACACCTTC. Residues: CASALRGANNYGYTF.

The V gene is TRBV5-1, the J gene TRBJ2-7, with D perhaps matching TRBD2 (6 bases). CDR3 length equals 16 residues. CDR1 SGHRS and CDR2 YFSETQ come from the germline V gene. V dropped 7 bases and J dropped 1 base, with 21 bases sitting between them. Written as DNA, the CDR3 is TGCGCCAGCTGCCCGGGACTCAGGCCCAGTTCCTACGAGCAGTACTTC. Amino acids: CASCPGLRPSSYEQYF.

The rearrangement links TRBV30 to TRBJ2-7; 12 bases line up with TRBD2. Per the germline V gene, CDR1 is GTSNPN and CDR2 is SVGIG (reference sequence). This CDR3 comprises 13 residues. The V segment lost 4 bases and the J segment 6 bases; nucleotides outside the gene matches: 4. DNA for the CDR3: TGTGCCTGGAAACTAGCGGGAGGTTCCGAGCAGTACTTC. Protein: CAWKLAGGSEQYF.

Here the CDR3 reads CASSDLTFEFF. Here the CDR3 DNA reads TGTGCCAGCAGTGACCTAACGTTCGAGTTCTTC. This rearrangement joins TRBV2 to TRBJ2-1; D gene ambiguous. The germline V and J ends were trimmed by 3 bases and 14 bases, with 11 bases remaining between them. The germline V gene encodes CDR1 SNHLY and CDR2 FYNNEI. This CDR3 is built from 11 residues.

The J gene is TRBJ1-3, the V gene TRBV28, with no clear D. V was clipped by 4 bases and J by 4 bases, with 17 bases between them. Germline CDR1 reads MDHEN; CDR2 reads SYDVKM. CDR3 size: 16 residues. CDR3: CASSSILMEFGNTIYF. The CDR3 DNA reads TGTGCCAGCAGTTCGATCCTCATGGAATTCGGAAACACCATATATTTT.

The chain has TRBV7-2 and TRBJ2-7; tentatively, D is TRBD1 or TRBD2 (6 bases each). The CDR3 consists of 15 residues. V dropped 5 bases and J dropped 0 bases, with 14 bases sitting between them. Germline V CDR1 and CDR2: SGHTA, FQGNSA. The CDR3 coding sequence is TGTGCCAGCAGCCCCCCGGGGGCCTCCTCCTACGAGCAGTACTTC. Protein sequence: CASSPPGASSYEQYF. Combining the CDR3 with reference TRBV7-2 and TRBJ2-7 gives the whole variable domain GAGVSQSPSNKVTEKGKDVELRCDPISGHTALYWYRQSLGQGLEFLIYFQGNSAPDKSGLPSDRFSAERTGGSVSTLTIQRTQQEDSAVYLCASSPPGASSYEQYFGPGTRLTVT.

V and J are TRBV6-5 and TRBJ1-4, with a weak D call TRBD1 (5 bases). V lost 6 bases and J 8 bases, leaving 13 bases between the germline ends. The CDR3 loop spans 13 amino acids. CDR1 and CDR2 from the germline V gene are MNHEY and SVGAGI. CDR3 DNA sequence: TGTGCCAGCAGGTCTCCCGGGGCAGAAAAACTGTTTTTT. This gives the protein CASRSPGAEKLFF.

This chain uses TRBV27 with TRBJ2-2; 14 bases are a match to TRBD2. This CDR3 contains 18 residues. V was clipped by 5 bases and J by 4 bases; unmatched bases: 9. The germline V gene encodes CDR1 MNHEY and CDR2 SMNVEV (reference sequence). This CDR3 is CASSRGTSGRWGTGELFF. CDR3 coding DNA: TGTGCCAGCAGTCGCGGGACTAGCGGGAGATGGGGCACCGGGGAGCTGTTTTTT.

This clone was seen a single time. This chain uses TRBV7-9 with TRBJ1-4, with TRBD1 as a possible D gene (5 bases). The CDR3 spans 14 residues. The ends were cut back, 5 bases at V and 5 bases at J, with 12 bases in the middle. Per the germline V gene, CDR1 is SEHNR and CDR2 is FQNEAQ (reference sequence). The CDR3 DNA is TGTGCCAGCAGCCGGGGGACCCGGAATGAAAAACTGTTTTTT. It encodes CASSRGTRNEKLFF.

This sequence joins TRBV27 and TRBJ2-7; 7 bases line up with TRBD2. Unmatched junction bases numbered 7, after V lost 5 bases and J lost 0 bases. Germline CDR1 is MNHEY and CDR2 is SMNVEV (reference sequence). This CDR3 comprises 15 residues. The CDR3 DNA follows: TGTGCCAGCAGTCCTCGGGGGGTTAGCTCCTACGAGCAGTACTTC. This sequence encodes CASSPRGVSSYEQYF.

The CDR3 nucleotides read TGTGCCAGCAGCCCCCCAATCGGCTCAGGGTGGAACACAGATACGCAGTATTTT. Its protein is CASSPPIGSGWNTDTQYF. The V and J genes are TRBV7-9 and TRBJ2-3, with TRBD1 as a possible D gene (5 bases). The CDR3 runs 18 residues. Between the trimmed V and J ends, which lost 5 bases and 2 bases, there was a span of 23 bases. Per the germline V gene, CDR1 is SEHNR and CDR2 is FQNEAQ (reference sequence). The whole variable domain, filled in from reference TRBV7-9 and TRBJ2-3, reads DTGVSQNPRHKITKRGQNVTFRCDPISEHNRLYWYRQTLGQGPEFLTYFQNEAQLEKSRLLSDRFSAERPKGSFSTLEIQRTEQGDSAMYLCASSPPIGSGWNTDTQYFGPGTRLTVL.

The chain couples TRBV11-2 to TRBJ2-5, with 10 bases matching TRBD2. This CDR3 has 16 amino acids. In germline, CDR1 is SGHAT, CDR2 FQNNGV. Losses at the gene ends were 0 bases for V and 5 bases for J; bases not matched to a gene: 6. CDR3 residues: CASSLDSASGSETQYF. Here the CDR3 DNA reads TGTGCCAGCAGCTTAGATTCGGCTAGCGGGAGTGAGACCCAGTACTTC. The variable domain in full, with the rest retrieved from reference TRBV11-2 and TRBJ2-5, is EAGVAQSPRYKIIEKRQSVAFWCNPISGHATLYWYQQILGQGPKLLIQFQNNGVVDDSQLPKDRFSAERLKGVDSTLKIQPAKLEDSAVYLCASSLDSASGSETQYFGPGTRLLVL.

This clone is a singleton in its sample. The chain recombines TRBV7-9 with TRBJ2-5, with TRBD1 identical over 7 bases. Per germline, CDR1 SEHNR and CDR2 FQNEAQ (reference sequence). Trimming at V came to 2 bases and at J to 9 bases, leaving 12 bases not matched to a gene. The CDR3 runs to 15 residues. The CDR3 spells CASSLTGQEVVAQYF. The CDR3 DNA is TGTGCCAGCAGCTTAACAGGACAGGAGGTTGTGGCCCAGTACTTC.

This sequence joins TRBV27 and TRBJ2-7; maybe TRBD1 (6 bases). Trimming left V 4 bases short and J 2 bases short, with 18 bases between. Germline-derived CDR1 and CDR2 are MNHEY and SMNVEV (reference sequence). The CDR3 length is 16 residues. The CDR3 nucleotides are TGTGCCAGCAGTTCCCCCAGGGGCCAACCACCCTACGAGCAGTACTTC. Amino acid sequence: CASSSPRGQPPYEQYF.

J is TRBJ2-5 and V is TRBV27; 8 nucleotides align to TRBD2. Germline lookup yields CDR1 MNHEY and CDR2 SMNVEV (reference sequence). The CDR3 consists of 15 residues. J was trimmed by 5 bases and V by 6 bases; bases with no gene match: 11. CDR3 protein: CASSNGAGAYETQYF. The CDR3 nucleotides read TGTGCCAGCAGCAATGGAGCGGGAGCGTATGAGACCCAGTACTTC.

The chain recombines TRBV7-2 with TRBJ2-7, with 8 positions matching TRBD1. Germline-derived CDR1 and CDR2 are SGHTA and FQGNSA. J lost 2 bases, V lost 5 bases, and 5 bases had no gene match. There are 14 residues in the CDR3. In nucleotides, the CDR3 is TGTGCCAGCAGCCACCAGGGGGCCCCCTACGAGCAGTACTTC. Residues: CASSHQGAPYEQYF.